This record covers a single TCR beta chain. The sample originates from a study of Ad26.COV2.S vaccination and SARS-CoV-2 variants. V lost 3 bases to trimming and J lost 6 bases; unmatched junction nucleotides: 8. The CDR3 is 16 residues long. Per germline, CDR1 SGDLS and CDR2 YYNGEE. The protocol was immunoSEQ multiplex PCR, while the TCRdb copy is restricted to in-frame clones and leaves out a portion. The sample records some 350,000 clones, around 84% being singletons. Treatment here: about 20 received Ad26.COV2.S at low or high dose, single or two shots; a few received placebo; per-sample allocation not given. Sampling was performed 63 days after the first vaccine or placebo injection.

The sequencing used peripheral blood, collected in a trial of Ad26.COV2.S vaccine versus placebo. This clonotype was obtained from a person aged 18 to 65 who received the Ad26.COV2.S COVID-19 vaccine or a placebo. The rearrangement uses TRBV9 and TRBJ2-1; TRBD2 matches at 11 bases. This chain's CDR3 is CASSAGLAGRGNEQFF. In nucleotides, the CDR3 is TGTGCCAGCAGCGCCGGACTAGCGGGTCGGGGCAATGAGCAGTTCTTC.